This T cell receptor (beta chain) derives from a study of vaccination and CD4 T cells after COVID-19. Across the study: Sampling after COVID took place at a median of around 110 days (range 35 to 161) following diagnosis. Study-level points and caveats: Median approximately 84% of reactive clones detected in convalescent patients emerged only post-vaccination. The study examined relatively few convalescent patients and included no early post-infection timepoints.

Note on this clonotype: Its target is not known. At one boundary the junction diverges from the germline segment, which might be a read error.

The germline V gene has CDR1 SGHVS and CDR2 FQNEAQ. This CDR3 is built from 13 residues. Each CDR3 protein is one row after TCRdb ran MiXCR on the PCR reads. The data show about 21,000 distinct CDR3 sequences, with under 75% seen just once and approximately 0.99% held by the top ten. The material was CD4+ T cells from blood, obtained before SARS-CoV-2 vaccination. The chain links TRBV7-8 to TRBJ1-2; 7 bases align to TRBD1. The sequence came from a human donor who had recovered from COVID-19. The CDR3 region is CAGRRTGRYGYTF. The DNA for the CDR3 is TGTGCCGGCAGGCGGACAGGTCGCTATGGCTACACCTTC.